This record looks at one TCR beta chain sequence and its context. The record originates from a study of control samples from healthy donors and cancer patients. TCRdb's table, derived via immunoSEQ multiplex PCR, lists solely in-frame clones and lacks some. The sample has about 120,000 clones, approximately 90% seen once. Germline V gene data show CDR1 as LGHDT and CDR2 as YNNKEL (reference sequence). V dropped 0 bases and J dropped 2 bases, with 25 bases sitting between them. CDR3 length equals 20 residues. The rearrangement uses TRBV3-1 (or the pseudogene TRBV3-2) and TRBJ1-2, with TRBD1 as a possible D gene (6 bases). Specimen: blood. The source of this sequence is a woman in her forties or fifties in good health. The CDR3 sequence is CASSQERGGTRRTVNYGYTF. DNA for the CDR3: TGTGCCAGCAGCCAAGAGAGGGGGGGGACGAGGCGAACCGTAAACTATGGCTACACCTTC.